This passage covers 8 T cell receptor beta chains from one sample sequenced in a study of T cells in Graves' hyperthyroidism and ophthalmopathy. It was RNA transcripts that yielded the amplified TCR beta CDR3 regions. The study used the HTBI primer set for a first-round RT-PCR of the TCR CDR3. TCRdb used MiXCR to reprocess the multiplex PCR reads, holding one entry per CDR3 protein. The top ten hold 11% to 15% of the sample, which has over 500,000 distinct CDR3 sequences, about 15% seen once. Sequencing was done on a sample of blood. These receptors were collected from a woman aged 40 to 50 with Graves' hyperthyroidism.

Ten or more counts support this clonotype. This chain uses TRBV2 with TRBJ2-2; the D gene is possibly TRBD2 (6 bases). V lost 11 bases and J lost 1, with 14 bases in between. The CDR3 sequence is 14 residues long. Germline assignment: CDR1 SNHLY and CDR2 FYNNEI. The DNA for the CDR3 is TGTGCCGGGACGGGACTGCGGAACACCGGGGAGCTGTTTTTT. As protein: CAGTGLRNTGELFF.

This clonotype was counted a few times. V and J are TRBV10-3 and TRBJ2-5, with 11 nucleotides matching TRBD2. Germline V gene sequence: CDR1 ENHRY, CDR2 SYGVKD. The CDR3 consists of 17 residues. V gave up 2 bases and J gave up 2 bases; unmatched junction bases: 7. The CDR3 region has the DNA TGTGCCATCAGTGAGGGGCTAGCGGGAGGAGGGCAAGAGACCCAGTACTTC. Its translation is CAISEGLAGGGQETQYF.

This clonotype showed up many times. The chain recombines TRBV6-2 or TRBV6-3 with TRBJ2-1, with TRBD2 matching 9 bases. The ends lost 4 bases at V and 6 bases at J; junction bases unmatched: 4. The length of the CDR3 is 14 residues. CDR1 is MNHEY and CDR2 is SVGEGT in the germline V gene. The CDR3 region is CASSSLAGFNEQFF. CDR3 nucleotide sequence: TGTGCCAGCAGTTCCCTAGCGGGATTCAATGAGCAGTTCTTC.

The chain recombines TRBV28 with TRBJ1-1, with 8 nucleotides matching TRBD1. The CDR3 extends over 16 amino acids. Germline values: CDR1 MDHEN, CDR2 SYDVKM. The V segment lost 6 bases and the J segment 4 bases; nucleotides outside the gene matches: 13. CDR3: CASREPLGQGSTEAFF. The CDR3 coding sequence is TGTGCCAGCAGAGAGCCACTAGGACAGGGATCCACTGAAGCTTTCTTT.

The chain combines TRBV4-1 with TRBJ2-2; no reliable D call. The V and J ends lost 4 bases and 1 base respectively, with 10 bases between them. In germline, CDR1 is MGHRA, CDR2 YSYEKL. This CDR3 has 15 residues. The CDR3 DNA follows: TGCGCCAGCAGCCTTCATGTTGGGAACACCGGGGAGCTGTTTTTT. It specifies CASSLHVGNTGELFF.

This clonotype occurred a few times. The genes are TRBV5-4 and TRBJ2-1, with D hard to call. The CDR3 covers 16 residues. V lost 0 bases to trimming and J lost 9 bases, with 19 bases between them. Germline V gene sequence: CDR1 SGHNT, CDR2 YYREEE (reference sequence). The CDR3 DNA follows: TGTGCCAGCAGCTTGGGTGGGTTGGATTTTGTTGGTGAGCAGTTCTTC. This translates into CASSLGGLDFVGEQFF.

This clonotype has ten or more counts. The V and J genes are TRBV12-3 or TRBV12-4 and TRBJ2-2; the D gene is possibly TRBD2 (6 bases). The CDR3 has 16 residues. V was pared by 5 bases and J by 2 bases, with 15 bases between. CDR3 residues: CASSPLRRGNTGELFF. The CDR3 DNA follows: TGTGCCAGCAGTCCTCTCAGGCGGGGTAACACCGGGGAGCTGTTTTTT.

This clonotype was observed a single time. V usage is TRBV20-1 and J usage is TRBJ2-3, with 11 bases aligning to TRBD2. V was pared by 3 bases and J by 5 bases, with 7 bases of the junction left unmatched. Germline CDR1 DFQATT, CDR2 SNEGSKA (reference sequence). The CDR3 loop spans 15 amino acids. CDR3 protein: CSARYPSGRLDTQYF. The CDR3 DNA follows: TGCAGTGCTAGGTATCCTAGCGGGAGGTTAGATACGCAGTATTTT.